This T cell receptor beta chain was observed in a study of beta chain features in type 1 diabetes. Isolated RNA was reverse transcribed in full, so expressed TCRB transcripts were sequenced. Sequencing was performed with immunoSEQ multiplex PCR; in TCRdb, only in-frame clones are kept and a portion is missing. The sample shows fewer than 150,000 clones, 6.9% of them seen only once. The CDR3 has 16 amino acids. V was clipped by 4 bases and J by 4 bases; unmatched bases: 9. CDR1 and CDR2 (germline): KGHSH, LQKENI. This receptor was taken from a woman between 25 and 40 years old in good health. Sequences were obtained from central memory CD4+ T cells from blood. This chain uses TRBV18 with TRBJ2-1; 8 positions agree with TRBD2. The CDR3 spells CASSLGYQREYNEQFF. CDR3 DNA: TGTGCCAGCTCACTAGGATACCAGCGGGAGTACAATGAGCAGTTCTTC. Variable domain in full (rest from reference TRBV18 and TRBJ2-1): NAGVMQNPRHLVRRRGQEARLRCSPMKGHSHVYWYRQLPEEGLKFMVYLQKENIIDESGMPKERFSAEFPKEGPSILRIQQVVRGDSAAYFCASSLGYQREYNEQFFGPGTRLTVL.